This T cell receptor beta chain was recovered during a study of T cell clonotyping in hematopoietic cell transplantation. Findings of the study overall: Few recipient clonotypes overlapped donors; over 95% were de novo at given depth. Higher Inverse Simpson Index values in graft donor and pretransplant recipient predicted broader posttransplant TCR diversity. Pathologically expanded recipient clonotypes increased progressively from day 30 to day 180 as diversity fell.

This clone was counted a few times. Its antigen is unknown. CDR3 length equals 13 residues. J was trimmed by 6 bases and V by 2 bases; bases with no gene match: 4. The germline gives CDR1 SGHRS, CDR2 YFSETQ. The table came from immunoSEQ multiplex PCR; TCRdb's copy has only in-frame clones and leaves some out. The sample has some 11,000 clones; roughly half are singletons. The sequences come from PBMCs, collected 30 days after allogeneic stem cell transplant. This receptor was identified in a male patient in his fifties who had an allogeneic stem cell transplant from an unrelated donor, so the T cells may come from the graft donor. Some clones in this sample may be carry-over from other donors' samples. The J gene is TRBJ1-2, the V gene TRBV5-1, with 7 bases that match TRBD1. CDR3 region: CASSFGRGNGYTF. As DNA, the CDR3 is TGCGCCAGCAGCTTTGGCAGGGGGAATGGCTACACCTTC.